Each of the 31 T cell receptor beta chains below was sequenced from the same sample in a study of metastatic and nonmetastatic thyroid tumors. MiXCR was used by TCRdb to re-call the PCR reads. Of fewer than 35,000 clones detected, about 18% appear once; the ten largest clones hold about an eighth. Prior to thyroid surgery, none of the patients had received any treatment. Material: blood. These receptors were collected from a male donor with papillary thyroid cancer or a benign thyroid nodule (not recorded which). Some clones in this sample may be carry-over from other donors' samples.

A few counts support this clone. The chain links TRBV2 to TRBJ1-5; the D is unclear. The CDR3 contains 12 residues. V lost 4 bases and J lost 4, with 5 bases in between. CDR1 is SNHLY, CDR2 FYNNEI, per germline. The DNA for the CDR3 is TGTGCCAGCAGTGGGAGTAATCAGCCCCAGCATTTT. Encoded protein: CASSGSNQPQHF.

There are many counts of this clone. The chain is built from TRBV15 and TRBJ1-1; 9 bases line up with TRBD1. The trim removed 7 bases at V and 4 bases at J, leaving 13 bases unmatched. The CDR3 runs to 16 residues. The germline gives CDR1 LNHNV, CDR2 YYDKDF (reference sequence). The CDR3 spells CATTRDRALKGTEAFF. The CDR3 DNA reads TGTGCCACCACCCGGGACAGGGCATTAAAGGGCACTGAAGCTTTCTTT.

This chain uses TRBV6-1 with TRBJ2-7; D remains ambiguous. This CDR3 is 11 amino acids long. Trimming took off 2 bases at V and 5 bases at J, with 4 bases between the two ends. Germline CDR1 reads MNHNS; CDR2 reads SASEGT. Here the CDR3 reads CASSEYHEQYF. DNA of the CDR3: TGTGCCAGCAGTGAATATCACGAGCAGTACTTC.

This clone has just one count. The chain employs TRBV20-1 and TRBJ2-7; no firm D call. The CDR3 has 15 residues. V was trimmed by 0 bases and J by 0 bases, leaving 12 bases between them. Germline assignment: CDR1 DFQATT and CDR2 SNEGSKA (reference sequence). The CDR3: CSARDAGPSSYEQYF. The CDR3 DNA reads TGCAGTGCTAGAGATGCAGGACCTAGCTCCTACGAGCAGTACTTC.

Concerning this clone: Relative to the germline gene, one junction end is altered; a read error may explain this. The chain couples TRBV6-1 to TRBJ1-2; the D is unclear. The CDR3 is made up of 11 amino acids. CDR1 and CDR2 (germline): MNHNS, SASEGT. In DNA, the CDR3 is TGTGCCGGCAGGCGTGGGGATGACTACACCTTC. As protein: CAGRRGDDYTF.

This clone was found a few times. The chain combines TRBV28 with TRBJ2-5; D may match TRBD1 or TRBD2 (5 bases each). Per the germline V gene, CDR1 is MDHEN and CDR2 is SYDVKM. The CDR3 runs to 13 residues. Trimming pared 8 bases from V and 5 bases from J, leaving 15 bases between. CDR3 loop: CASHGPWGETQYF. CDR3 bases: TGTGCCAGCCATGGACCGTGGGGGGAGACCCAGTACTTC.

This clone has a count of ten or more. CDR3 region: CASSLLSSLGGISYNEQFF. Here the CDR3 DNA reads TGTGCCAGCAGTTTATTATCCTCCCTAGGGGGCATCTCCTACAATGAGCAGTTCTTC. The V call is TRBV27, the J call TRBJ2-1; 7 bases fit TRBD1. This CDR3 spans 19 amino acids. Germline lookup yields CDR1 MNHEY and CDR2 SMNVEV (reference sequence). V was pared by 1 base and J by 0 bases, with 12 bases of the junction left unmatched.

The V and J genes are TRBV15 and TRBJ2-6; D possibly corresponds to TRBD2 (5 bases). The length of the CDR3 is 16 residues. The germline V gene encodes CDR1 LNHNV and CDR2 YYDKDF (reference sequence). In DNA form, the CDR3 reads TGTGACAACAGCAGAGAACCGGGGTCTGGGGCCAACGTCCTGACTTTC. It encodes CDNSREPGSGANVLTF.

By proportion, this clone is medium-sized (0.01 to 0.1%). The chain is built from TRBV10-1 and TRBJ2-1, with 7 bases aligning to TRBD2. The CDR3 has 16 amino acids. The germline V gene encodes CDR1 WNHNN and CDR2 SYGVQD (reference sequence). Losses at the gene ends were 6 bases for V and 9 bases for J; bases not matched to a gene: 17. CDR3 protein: CASSGTGGRGLGEQFF. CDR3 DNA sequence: TGCGCCAGCAGCGGAACGGGGGGACGAGGATTGGGTGAGCAGTTCTTC.

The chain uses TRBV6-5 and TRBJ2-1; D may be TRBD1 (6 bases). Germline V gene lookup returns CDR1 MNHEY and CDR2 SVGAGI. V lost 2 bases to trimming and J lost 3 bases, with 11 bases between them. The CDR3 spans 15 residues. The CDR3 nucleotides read TGTGCCAGCAGTTACGTGGCAGGGGTCTACAATGAGCAGTTCTTC. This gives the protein CASSYVAGVYNEQFF.

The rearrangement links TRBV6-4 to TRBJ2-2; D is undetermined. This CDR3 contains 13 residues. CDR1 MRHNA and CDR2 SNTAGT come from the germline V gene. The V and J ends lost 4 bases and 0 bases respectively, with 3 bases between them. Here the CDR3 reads CASSGTNTGELFF. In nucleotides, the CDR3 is TGTGCCAGCAGTGGGACGAACACCGGGGAGCTGTTTTTT.

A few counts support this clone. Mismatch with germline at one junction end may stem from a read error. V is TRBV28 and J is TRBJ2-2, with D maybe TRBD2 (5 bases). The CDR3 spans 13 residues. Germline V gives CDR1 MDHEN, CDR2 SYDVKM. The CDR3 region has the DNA TGTGCCAGCAGTTTCCTGATCACCGGGGAGCTGCTTTTT. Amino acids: CASSFLITGELLF.

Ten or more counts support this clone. This chain's CDR3 is CASSVSLKTGTSGNTIYF. The CDR3 nucleotides are TGTGCCAGCAGCGTAAGCCTCAAGACAGGGACAAGTGGAAACACCATATATTTT. This chain connects TRBV9 to TRBJ1-3; the match to TRBD1 covers 7 bases. The V gene end was trimmed by 1 base and the J gene end by 3 bases; junction bases not matched to a gene: 13. The CDR3 runs 18 residues. The germline V gene encodes CDR1 SGDLS and CDR2 YYNGEE.

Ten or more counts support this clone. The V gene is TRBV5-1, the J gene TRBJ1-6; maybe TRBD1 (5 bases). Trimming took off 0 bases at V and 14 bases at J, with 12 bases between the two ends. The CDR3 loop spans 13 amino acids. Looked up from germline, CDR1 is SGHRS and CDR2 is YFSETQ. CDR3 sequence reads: CASSLEGTPTLHF. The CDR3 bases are TGCGCCAGCAGCTTGGAAGGGACTCCCACCCTCCACTTT.

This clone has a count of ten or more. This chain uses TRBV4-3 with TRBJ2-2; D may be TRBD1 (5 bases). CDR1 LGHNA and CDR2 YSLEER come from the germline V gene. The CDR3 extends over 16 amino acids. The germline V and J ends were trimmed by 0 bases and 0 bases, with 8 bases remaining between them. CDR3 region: CASSQDLTANTGELFF. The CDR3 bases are TGCGCCAGCAGCCAAGACCTGACAGCGAACACCGGGGAGCTGTTTTTT.

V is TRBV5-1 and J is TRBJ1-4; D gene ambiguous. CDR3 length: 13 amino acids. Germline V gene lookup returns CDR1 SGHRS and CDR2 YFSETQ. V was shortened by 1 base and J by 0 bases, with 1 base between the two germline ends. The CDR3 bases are TGCGCCAGCAGCTTGACAACTAATGAAAAACTGTTTTTT. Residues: CASSLTTNEKLFF.

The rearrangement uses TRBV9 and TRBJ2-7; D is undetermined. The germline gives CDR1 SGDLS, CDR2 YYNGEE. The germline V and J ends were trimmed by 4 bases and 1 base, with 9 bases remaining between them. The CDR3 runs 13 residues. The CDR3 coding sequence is TGTGCCAGCAGCTCGGTTGGGTCCTACGAGCAGTACTTC. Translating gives CASSSVGSYEQYF.

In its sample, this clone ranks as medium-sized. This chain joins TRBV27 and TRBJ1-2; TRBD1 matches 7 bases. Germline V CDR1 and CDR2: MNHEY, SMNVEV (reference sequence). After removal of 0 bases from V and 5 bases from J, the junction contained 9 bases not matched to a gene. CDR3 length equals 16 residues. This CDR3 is CASSLSRQGPFYGYTF. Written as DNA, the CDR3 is TGTGCCAGCAGTTTATCACGACAGGGACCATTTTATGGCTACACCTTC.

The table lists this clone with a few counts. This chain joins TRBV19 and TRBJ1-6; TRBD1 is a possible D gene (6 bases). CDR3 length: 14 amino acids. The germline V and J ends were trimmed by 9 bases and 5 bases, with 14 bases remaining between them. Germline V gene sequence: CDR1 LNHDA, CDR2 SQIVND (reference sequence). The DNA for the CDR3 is TGTGCCAGCAACCGAGGACAGAATAATTCACCCCTCCACTTT. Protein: CASNRGQNNSPLHF.

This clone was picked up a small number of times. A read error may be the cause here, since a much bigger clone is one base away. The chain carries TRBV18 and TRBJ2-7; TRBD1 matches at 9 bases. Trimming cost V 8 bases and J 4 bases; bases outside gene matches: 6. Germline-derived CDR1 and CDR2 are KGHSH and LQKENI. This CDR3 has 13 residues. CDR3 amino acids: CASPPGQGYEQYF. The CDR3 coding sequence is TGTGCCAGCCCCCCCGGACAGGGGTACGAGCAGTACTTC.

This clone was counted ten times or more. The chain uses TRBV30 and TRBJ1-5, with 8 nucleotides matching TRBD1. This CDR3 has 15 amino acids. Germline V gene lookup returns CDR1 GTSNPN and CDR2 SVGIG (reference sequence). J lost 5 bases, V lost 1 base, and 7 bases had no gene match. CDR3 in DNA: TGTGCCTGGAGTGCACTCGGGACAGGTGATCAGCCCCAGCATTTT. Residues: CAWSALGTGDQPQHF.

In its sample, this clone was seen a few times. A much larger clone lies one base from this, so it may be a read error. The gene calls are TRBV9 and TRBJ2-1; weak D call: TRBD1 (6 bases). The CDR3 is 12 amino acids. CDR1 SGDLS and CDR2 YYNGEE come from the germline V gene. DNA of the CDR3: TGTGACAGCAGCCCGACAGGCAATGAGCAGTTCTTC. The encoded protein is CDSSPTGNEQFF.

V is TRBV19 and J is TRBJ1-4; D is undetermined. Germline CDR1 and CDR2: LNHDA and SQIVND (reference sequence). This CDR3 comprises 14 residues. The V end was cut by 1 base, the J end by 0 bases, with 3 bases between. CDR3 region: CASSIATTNEKLFF. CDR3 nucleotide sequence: TGTGCCAGTAGTATAGCTACAACTAATGAAAAACTGTTTTTT.

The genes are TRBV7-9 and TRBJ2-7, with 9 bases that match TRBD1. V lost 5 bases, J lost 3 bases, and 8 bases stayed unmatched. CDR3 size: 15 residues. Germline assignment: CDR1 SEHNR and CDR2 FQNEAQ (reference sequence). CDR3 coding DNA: TGTGCCAGCAGCCCTCCGGGACAGGGAGTCTACGAGCAGTACTTC. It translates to CASSPPGQGVYEQYF.

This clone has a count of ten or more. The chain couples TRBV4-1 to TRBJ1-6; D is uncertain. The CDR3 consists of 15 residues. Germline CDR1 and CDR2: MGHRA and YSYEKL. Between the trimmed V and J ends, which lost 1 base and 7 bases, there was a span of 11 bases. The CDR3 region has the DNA TGCGCCAGCAGCCAAGTCCCGCCGGGGAATTCACCCCTCCACTTT. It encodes CASSQVPPGNSPLHF.

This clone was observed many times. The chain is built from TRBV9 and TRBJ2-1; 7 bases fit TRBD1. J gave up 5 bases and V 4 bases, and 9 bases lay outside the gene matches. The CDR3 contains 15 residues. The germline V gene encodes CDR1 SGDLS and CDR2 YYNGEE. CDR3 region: CASSPTGTVHNEQFF. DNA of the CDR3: TGTGCCAGCAGCCCTACCGGGACAGTCCACAATGAGCAGTTCTTC.

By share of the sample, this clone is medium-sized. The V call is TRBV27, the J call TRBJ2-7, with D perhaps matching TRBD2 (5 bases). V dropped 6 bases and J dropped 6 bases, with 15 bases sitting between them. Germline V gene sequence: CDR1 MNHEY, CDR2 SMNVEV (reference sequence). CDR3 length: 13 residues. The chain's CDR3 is CASRDSTLGEQYF. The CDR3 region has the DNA TGTGCCAGCAGGGACTCAACTCTGGGCGAGCAGTACTTC.

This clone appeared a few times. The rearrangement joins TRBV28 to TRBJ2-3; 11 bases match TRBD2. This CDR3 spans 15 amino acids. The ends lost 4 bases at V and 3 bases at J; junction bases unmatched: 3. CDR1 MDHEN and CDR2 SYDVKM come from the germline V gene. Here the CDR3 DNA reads TGTGCCAGCAGTTCCACTAGCGGGGGTACAGATACGCAGTATTTT. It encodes CASSSTSGGTDTQYF.

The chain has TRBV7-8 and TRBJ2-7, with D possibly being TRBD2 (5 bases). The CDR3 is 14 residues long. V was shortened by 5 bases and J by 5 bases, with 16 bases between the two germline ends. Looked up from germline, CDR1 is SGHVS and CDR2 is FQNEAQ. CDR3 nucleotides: TGTGCCAGCAGCCCGGGAAGACGAGCGAACGAGCAGTACTTC. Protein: CASSPGRRANEQYF.

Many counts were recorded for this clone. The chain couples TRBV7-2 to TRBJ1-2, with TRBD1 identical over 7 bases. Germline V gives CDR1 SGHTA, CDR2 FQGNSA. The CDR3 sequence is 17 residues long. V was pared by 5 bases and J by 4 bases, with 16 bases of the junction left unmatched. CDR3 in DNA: TGTGCCAGCAGCATAAGCGCAACTAACAGGGGACGCTATGGCTACACCTTC. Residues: CASSISATNRGRYGYTF.

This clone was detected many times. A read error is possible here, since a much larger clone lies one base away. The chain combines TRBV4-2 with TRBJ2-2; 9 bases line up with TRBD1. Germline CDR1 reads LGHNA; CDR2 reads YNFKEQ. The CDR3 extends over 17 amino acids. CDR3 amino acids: CASSQPTGGAHTGEPFF. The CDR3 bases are TGTGCCAGCAGCCAGCCAACAGGGGGCGCTCACACCGGGGAGCCGTTTTTT.